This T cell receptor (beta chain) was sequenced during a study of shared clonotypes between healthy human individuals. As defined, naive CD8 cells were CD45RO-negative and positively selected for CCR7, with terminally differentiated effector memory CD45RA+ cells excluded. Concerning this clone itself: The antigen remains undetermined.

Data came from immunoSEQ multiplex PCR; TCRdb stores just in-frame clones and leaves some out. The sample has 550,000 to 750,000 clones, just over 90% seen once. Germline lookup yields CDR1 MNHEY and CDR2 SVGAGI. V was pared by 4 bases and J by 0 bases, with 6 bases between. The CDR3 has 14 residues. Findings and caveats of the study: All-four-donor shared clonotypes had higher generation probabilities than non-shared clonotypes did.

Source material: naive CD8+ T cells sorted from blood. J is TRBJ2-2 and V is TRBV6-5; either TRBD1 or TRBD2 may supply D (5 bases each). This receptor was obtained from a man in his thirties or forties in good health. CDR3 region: CASSLGPNTGELFF. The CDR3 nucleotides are TGTGCCAGCAGTTTGGGACCGAACACCGGGGAGCTGTTTTTT.